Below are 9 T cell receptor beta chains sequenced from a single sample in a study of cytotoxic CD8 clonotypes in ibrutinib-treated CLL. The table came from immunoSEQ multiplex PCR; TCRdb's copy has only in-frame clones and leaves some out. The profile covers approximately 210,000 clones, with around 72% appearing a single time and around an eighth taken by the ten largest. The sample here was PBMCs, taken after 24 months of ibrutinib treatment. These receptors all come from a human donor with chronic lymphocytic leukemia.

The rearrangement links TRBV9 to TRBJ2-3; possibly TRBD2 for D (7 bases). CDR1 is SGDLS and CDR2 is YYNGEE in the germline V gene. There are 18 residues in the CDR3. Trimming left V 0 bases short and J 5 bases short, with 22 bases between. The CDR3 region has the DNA TGTGCCAGCAGCGTAGCCCCCAGATCGGCGGGGGCCGGAGATACGCAGTATTTT. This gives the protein CASSVAPRSAGAGDTQYF.

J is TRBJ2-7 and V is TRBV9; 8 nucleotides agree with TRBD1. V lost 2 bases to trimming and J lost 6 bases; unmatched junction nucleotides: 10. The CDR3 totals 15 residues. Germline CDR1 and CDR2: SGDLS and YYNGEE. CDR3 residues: CASSVTGGAFGEQYF. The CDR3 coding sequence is TGTGCCAGCAGCGTCACAGGGGGAGCCTTCGGCGAGCAGTACTTC. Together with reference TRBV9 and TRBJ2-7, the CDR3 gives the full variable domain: DSGVTQTPKHLITATGQRVTLRCSPRSGDLSVYWYQQSLDQGLQFLIQYYNGEERAKGNILERFSAQQFPDLHSELNLSSLELGDSALYFCASSVTGGAFGEQYFGPGTRLTVT.

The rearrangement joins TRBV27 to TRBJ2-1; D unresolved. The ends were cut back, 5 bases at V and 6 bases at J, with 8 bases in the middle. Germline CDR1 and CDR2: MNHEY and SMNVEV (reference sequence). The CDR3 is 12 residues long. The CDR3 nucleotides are TGTGCCAGCAGTCATGTCCCCAATGAGCAGTTCTTC. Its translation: CASSHVPNEQFF.

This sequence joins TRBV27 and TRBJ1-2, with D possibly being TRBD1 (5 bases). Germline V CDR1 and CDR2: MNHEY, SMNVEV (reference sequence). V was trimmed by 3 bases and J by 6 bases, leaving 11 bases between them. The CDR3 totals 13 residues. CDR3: CASSFRQGHGYTF. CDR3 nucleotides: TGTGCCAGCAGTTTTAGGCAGGGACATGGCTACACCTTC.

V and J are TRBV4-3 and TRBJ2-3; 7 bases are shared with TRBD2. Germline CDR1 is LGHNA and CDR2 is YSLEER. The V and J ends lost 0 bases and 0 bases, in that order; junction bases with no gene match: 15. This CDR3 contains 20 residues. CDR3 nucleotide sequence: TGCGCCAGCAGCCAAGAGGAGTCTGGTTGGCTAGCGGAGAGCACAGATACGCAGTATTTT. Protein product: CASSQEESGWLAESTDTQYF.

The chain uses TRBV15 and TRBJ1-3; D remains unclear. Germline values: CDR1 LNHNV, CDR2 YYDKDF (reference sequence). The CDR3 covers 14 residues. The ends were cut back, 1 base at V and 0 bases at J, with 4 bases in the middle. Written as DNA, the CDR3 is TGTGCCACCAGCAGAGTTGGCTCTGGAAACACCATATATTTT. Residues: CATSRVGSGNTIYF.

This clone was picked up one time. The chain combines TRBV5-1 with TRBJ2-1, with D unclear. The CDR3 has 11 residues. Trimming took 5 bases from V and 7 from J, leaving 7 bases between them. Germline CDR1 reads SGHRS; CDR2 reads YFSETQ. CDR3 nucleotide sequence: TGCGCCAGCAGGTACGCGAATGAGCAGTTCTTC. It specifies CASRYANEQFF. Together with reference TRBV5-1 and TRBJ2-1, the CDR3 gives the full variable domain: KAGVTQTPRYLIKTRGQQVTLSCSPISGHRSVSWYQQTPGQGLQFLFEYFSETQRNKGNFPGRFSGRQFSNSRSEMNVSTLELGDSALYLCASRYANEQFFGPGTRLTVL.

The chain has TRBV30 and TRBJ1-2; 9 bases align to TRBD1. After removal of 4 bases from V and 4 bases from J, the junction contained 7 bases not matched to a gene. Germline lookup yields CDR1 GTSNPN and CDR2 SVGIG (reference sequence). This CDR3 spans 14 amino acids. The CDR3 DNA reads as TGTGCCTGGATTAAACAGACAGGGGGCTATGGCTACACCTTC. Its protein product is CAWIKQTGGYGYTF.

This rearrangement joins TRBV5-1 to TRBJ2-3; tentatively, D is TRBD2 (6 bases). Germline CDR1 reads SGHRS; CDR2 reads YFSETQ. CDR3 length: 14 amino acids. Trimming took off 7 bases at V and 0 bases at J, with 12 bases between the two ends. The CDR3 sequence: CASRGITSTDTQYF. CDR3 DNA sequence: TGCGCCAGCCGGGGGATCACTAGCACAGATACGCAGTATTTT.